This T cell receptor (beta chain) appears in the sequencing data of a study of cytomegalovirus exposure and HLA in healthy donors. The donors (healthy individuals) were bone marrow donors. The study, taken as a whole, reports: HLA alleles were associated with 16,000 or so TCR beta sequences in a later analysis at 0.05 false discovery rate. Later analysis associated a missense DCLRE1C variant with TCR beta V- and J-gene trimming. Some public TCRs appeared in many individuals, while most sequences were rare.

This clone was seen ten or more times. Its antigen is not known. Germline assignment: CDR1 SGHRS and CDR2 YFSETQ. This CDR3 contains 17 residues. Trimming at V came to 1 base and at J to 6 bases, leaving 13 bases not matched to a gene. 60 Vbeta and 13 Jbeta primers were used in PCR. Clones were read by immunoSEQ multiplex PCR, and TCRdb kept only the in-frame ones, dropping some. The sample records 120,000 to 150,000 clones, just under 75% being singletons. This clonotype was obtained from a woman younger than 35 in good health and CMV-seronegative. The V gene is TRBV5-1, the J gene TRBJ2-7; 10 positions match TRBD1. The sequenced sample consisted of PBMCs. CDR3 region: CASSLRLATGGFPEQYF. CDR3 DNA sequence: TGCGCCAGCAGCTTGCGTTTGGCGACAGGGGGCTTCCCCGAGCAGTACTTC.